This TCR beta chain appears in the sequencing data of a study of OX40 agonist ivuxolimab in advanced cancers. Across the whole study: Six ivuxolimab dose levels, 0.01 to 10 mg/kg, were given intravenously every 2 weeks.

The assay was immunoSEQ multiplex PCR, and TCRdb's table has in-frame clones only and misses some. Here the sample spans approximately 35,000 clones, 65% to 80% being singletons. Patients were ruled out by autoimmune disease history or systemic immunosuppression. Germline loops: CDR1 SGHVS, CDR2 FQNEAQ. The V end lost 2 bases, the J end lost 4 bases, and 11 bases lay between the germline ends. This CDR3 is built from 15 residues. The chain recombines TRBV7-8 with TRBJ2-2; either TRBD1 or TRBD2 may fit D (6 bases each). The clonotype originates from an adult with an advanced solid tumor such as melanoma, head and neck, liver or kidney cancer. The sample here was CD4+ or CD8+ T cells sorted from blood, taken in a trial of the OX40 agonist ivuxolimab. The CDR3 loop is CASSLTGAGTGELFF. CDR3 nucleotide sequence: TGTGCCAGCAGCTTAACGGGGGCCGGCACCGGGGAGCTGTTTTTT.